These T cell receptor beta chains were read from a single sample in a study of cytomegalovirus exposure and HLA in healthy donors. Profiled with immunoSEQ multiplex PCR; TCRdb holds only in-frame clones, not every one. The sample holds 100,000 or so clones, around 15% seen once. Sequencing was performed on PBMCs. Source of these receptors: a female donor in good health and CMV-seronegative. Both conserved end residues are part of each CDR3. D genes are given only for firm matches. A row's size may be missing; if present it is once, few, many or a size class.

j_gene: TRBJ1-2; d_gene: TRBD1; v_gene: TRBV29-1; abundance: .; CDR3nt: TGCAGCGTTCGGGGACAGGGATTCTATGGCTACACCTTC; CDR3aa: CSVRGQGFYGYTF
j_gene: TRBJ2-7; d_gene: TRBD2; v_gene: TRBV27; abundance: .; CDR3nt: TGTGCCAGCAGTTTAGGCGGGAGTACGTACGAGCAGTACTTC; CDR3aa: CASSLGGSTYEQYF
j_gene: TRBJ2-2; d_gene: TRBD2; v_gene: TRBV27; abundance: few; CDR3nt: TGTGCCAGCAGTGCGGCGGGGGCCGGGGAGCTGTTTTTT; CDR3aa: CASSAAGAGELFF
j_gene: TRBJ2-2; d_gene: .; v_gene: TRBV5-1; abundance: many; CDR3nt: TGCGCCAGCAGCCTCCAGGGGGGAGTCGGTACCGGGGAGCTGTTTTTT; CDR3aa: CASSLQGGVGTGELFF
j_gene: TRBJ1-1; d_gene: .; v_gene: TRBV30; abundance: .; CDR3nt: TGTGCCTGGAACAGGAAGACTGAAGCTTTCTTT; CDR3aa: CAWNRKTEAFF
j_gene: TRBJ1-6; d_gene: .; v_gene: TRBV7-9; abundance: .; CDR3nt: TGTGCCAGCAGCTTAGTGGCACCTAGGGGCCCTAGAAATTCACCCCTCCACTTT; CDR3aa: CASSLVAPRGPRNSPLHF
j_gene: TRBJ1-3; d_gene: TRBD1; v_gene: TRBV11-2; abundance: .; CDR3nt: TGTGCCAGCAGCCAGACGACAGGGTCCTACGGAAACACCATATATTTT; CDR3aa: CASSQTTGSYGNTIYF
j_gene: TRBJ2-1; d_gene: TRBD2; v_gene: TRBV7-9; abundance: .; CDR3nt: TGTGCCAGCAGCTCGGACCCTCACGGGAGGGCCAGGGATGAGCAGTTCTTC; CDR3aa: CASSSDPHGRARDEQFF
j_gene: TRBJ1-2; d_gene: .; v_gene: TRBV11-2; abundance: .; CDR3nt: TGTGCCAGCAGCTTAGGAGGGGGTAGGTGGCCTTATGGCTACACCTTC; CDR3aa: CASSLGGGRWPYGYTF
j_gene: TRBJ1-1; d_gene: .; v_gene: TRBV7-2; abundance: .; CDR3nt: TGTGCCAGCAGCTTAGACCTAGGTTTGGGTGAAGCTTTCTTT; CDR3aa: CASSLDLGLGEAFF
j_gene: TRBJ1-3; d_gene: TRBD1; v_gene: TRBV7-8; abundance: few; CDR3nt: TGTGCCAGCAGCCCCAATCCCCCCCACAGGGGGAGAAACACCATATATTTT; CDR3aa: CASSPNPPHRGRNTIYF
j_gene: TRBJ2-3; d_gene: TRBD2; v_gene: TRBV19; abundance: .; CDR3nt: TGTGCCAGTAGTGTAGCGGCGGGGGGCACAGATACGCAGTATTTT; CDR3aa: CASSVAAGGTDTQYF
j_gene: TRBJ2-7; d_gene: TRBD1; v_gene: TRBV5-6; abundance: few; CDR3nt: TGTGCCAGCAGCTCAGACCGGGACAGAACAACCTACGAGCAGTACTTC; CDR3aa: CASSSDRDRTTYEQYF
j_gene: TRBJ1-1; d_gene: .; v_gene: TRBV19; abundance: few; CDR3nt: TGTGCCAGTAGGGTCCAAGGAGACTACACTGAAGCTTTCTTT; CDR3aa: CASRVQGDYTEAFF
j_gene: TRBJ2-1; d_gene: .; v_gene: TRBV7-9; abundance: .; CDR3nt: TGTGCCAGCAGCTCGAGAGCCAGGGAAGTGAATGAGCAGTTCTTC; CDR3aa: CASSSRAREVNEQFF
j_gene: TRBJ1-1; d_gene: .; v_gene: TRBV30; abundance: few; CDR3nt: TGTGCCTGGTGGGCGGGCGTAGTGAACACTGAAGCTTTCTTT; CDR3aa: CAWWAGVVNTEAFF